This entry lists 30 T cell receptor beta chains sequenced from one sample in a study of CD8+ T cells in alopecia areata. Described treatment: oral pan-JAK inhibitor, 5-10 mg twice daily. RNA was extracted and reverse transcribed into cDNA as the sequencing template. TCRdb's copy holds only in-frame clones and misses some; the assay was immunoSEQ multiplex PCR. The data hold more than 200,000 clones, with about 40% observed a single time. The input for sequencing was CD4+ T cells sorted from blood, taken at approximately week 39, from a patient treated with tofacitinib. These receptor sequences come from a human donor with alopecia areata.

In this sample, this clone turned up a few times. V is TRBV30 and J is TRBJ2-3; no reliable D call. The CDR3 loop spans 15 amino acids. Trimming took 3 bases from V and 4 from J, leaving 17 bases between them. Germline CDR1 is GTSNPN and CDR2 is SVGIG (reference sequence). CDR3 bases: TGTGCCTGGAGCCTACACTGGGATTCGGCAGATACGCAGTATTTT. It encodes CAWSLHWDSADTQYF.

The chain uses TRBV15 and TRBJ2-1; TRBD1 agrees at 8 bases. CDR1 is LNHNV, CDR2 YYDKDF, per germline (reference sequence). The V segment lost 8 bases and the J segment 6 bases; nucleotides outside the gene matches: 6. The CDR3 covers 13 residues. CDR3 loop: CATCRDRSNEQFF. The CDR3 DNA sequence: TGTGCCACCTGCCGGGACAGGTCCAATGAGCAGTTCTTC. Complete variable domain (other parts from reference TRBV15 and TRBJ2-1): DAMVIQNPRYQVTQFGKPVTLSCSQTLNHNVMYWYQQKSSQAPKLLFHYYDKDFNNEADTPDNFQSRRPNTSFCFLDIRSPGLGDTAMYLCATCRDRSNEQFFGPGTRLTVL.

A few counts support this clone. The V gene is TRBV30, the J gene TRBJ2-2; D gene unclear. Germline CDR1 GTSNPN, CDR2 SVGIG (reference sequence). V lost 3 bases and J lost 5, with 10 bases in between. The CDR3 has 13 amino acids. In DNA, the CDR3 is TGTGCCTGGAGGGGATTGTGGACCGGGGAGCTGTTTTTT. Protein product: CAWRGLWTGELFF.

This clone has only a few counts. The chain joins TRBV29-1 to TRBJ2-7; D remains unclear. This CDR3 comprises 12 residues. With 0 bases removed from V and 6 bases from J, the gap between germline ends came to 9 bases. Germline-derived CDR1 and CDR2 are SQVTM and ANQGSEA. CDR3 region: CSVEDSPREQYF. The DNA for the CDR3 is TGCAGCGTTGAAGATAGTCCCCGCGAGCAGTACTTC.

The rearrangement links TRBV29-1 to TRBJ1-2, with 7 bases matching TRBD1. Germline loops: CDR1 SQVTM, CDR2 ANQGSEA. The V gene end was trimmed by 7 bases and the J gene end by 4 bases; junction bases not matched to a gene: 6. The CDR3 length is 12 residues. The CDR3 loop is CSAGTARYGYTF. In nucleotides, the CDR3 is TGCAGCGCGGGGACAGCCCGCTATGGCTACACCTTC.

V is TRBV30 and J is TRBJ2-7; 9 bases map to TRBD1. Germline values: CDR1 GTSNPN, CDR2 SVGIG (reference sequence). The junction had 9 bases not matched to a gene; V was cut back by 0 bases and J by 6 bases. The CDR3 contains 15 residues. Written as DNA, the CDR3 is TGTGCCTGGAGTGTTACCGGGACAGGGAGGCGCGAGCAGTACTTC. Residues: CAWSVTGTGRREQYF.

This clone has only a few counts. V usage is TRBV30 and J usage is TRBJ2-1; no clear D gene. The germline gives CDR1 GTSNPN, CDR2 SVGIG (reference sequence). CDR3 length: 12 residues. The V gene lost 2 bases and the J gene lost 9 bases, with 11 bases spanning the gap. CDR3 amino acids: CAWSFVYGEQFF. Written as DNA, the CDR3 is TGTGCCTGGAGTTTCGTCTACGGTGAGCAGTTCTTC.

V usage is TRBV28 and J usage is TRBJ2-7, with D perhaps TRBD2 (5 bases). Germline assignment: CDR1 MDHEN and CDR2 SYDVKM. The germline V and J ends were trimmed by 2 bases and 0 bases, with 11 bases remaining between them. This CDR3 comprises 15 residues. The CDR3 region is CASSLRGSSSYEQYF. For the CDR3, the DNA is TGTGCCAGCAGTTTAAGAGGGTCTAGCTCCTACGAGCAGTACTTC.

This clone was observed at least ten times. The gene calls are TRBV6-5 and TRBJ1-1, with TRBD1 as a possible D gene (5 bases). The V gene lost 0 bases and the J gene lost 5 bases, with 16 bases spanning the gap. Germline V lookup: CDR1 MNHEY, CDR2 SVGAGI. This CDR3 is built from 16 residues. The CDR3 DNA reads as TGTGCCAGCAGTTACTCGACTAATAACAGGAGAACTGAAGCTTTCTTT. It encodes CASSYSTNNRRTEAFF.

The rearrangement links TRBV30 to TRBJ1-1; D possibly corresponds to TRBD1 (5 bases). Deletions cut 6 bases from V and 10 bases from J, with 15 bases between. The CDR3 has 11 residues. Per germline, CDR1 GTSNPN and CDR2 SVGIG (reference sequence). The CDR3 sequence: CACSRQFGAFF. In nucleotides, the CDR3 is TGTGCCTGTAGTAGACAGTTCGGAGCTTTCTTT. Complete variable domain (other parts from reference TRBV30 and TRBJ1-1): SQTIHQWPATLVQPVGSPLSLECTVEGTSNPNLYWYRQAAGRGLQLLFYSVGIGQISSEVPQNLSASRPQDRQFILSSKKLLLSDSGFYLCACSRQFGAFFGQGTRLTVV.

The chain is built from TRBV28 and TRBJ1-1; TRBD1 agrees at 9 bases. This CDR3 comprises 14 residues. Trimming took 6 bases from V and 4 from J; bases not matched to a gene: 6. Germline CDR1 and CDR2: MDHEN and SYDVKM. The CDR3 reads CASRRTGVGTEAFF. As DNA, the CDR3 is TGTGCCAGCAGGAGGACAGGGGTCGGCACTGAAGCTTTCTTT.

CDR3 nucleotide sequence: TGTGCCAGCAGCCAAGTGAGAGCGGGGTTCCCCGGAGAGCAGTACTTC. Encoded protein: CASSQVRAGFPGEQYF. The rearrangement uses TRBV4-2 and TRBJ2-7; 7 bases are shared with TRBD2. Trimming at V came to 1 base and at J to 7 bases, leaving 13 bases not matched to a gene. Germline assignment: CDR1 LGHNA and CDR2 YNFKEQ. This CDR3 spans 16 amino acids.

This clone was picked up many times. The rearrangement uses TRBV19 and TRBJ2-5; 7 positions agree with TRBD1. The length of the CDR3 is 14 residues. Germline V gene sequence: CDR1 LNHDA, CDR2 SQIVND (reference sequence). V lost 6 bases and J lost 1; bases outside the gene matches: 5. The CDR3 DNA reads TGTGCCAGTAGATCAGGGACAGTCCAAGAGACCCAGTACTTC. It is translated as CASRSGTVQETQYF.

This chain connects TRBV5-1 to TRBJ1-5; weak D call: TRBD1 (5 bases). This CDR3 spans 16 amino acids. Trimming cost V 0 bases and J 3 bases, with 13 bases left between them. The germline CDR1 and CDR2 sequences are SGHRS and YFSETQ. The CDR3 DNA sequence: TGCGCCAGCAGCTTGGAACCAGGGTCTAACAATCAGCCCCAGCATTTT. As protein: CASSLEPGSNNQPQHF. The variable domain in full, with the rest retrieved from reference TRBV5-1 and TRBJ1-5, is KAGVTQTPRYLIKTRGQQVTLSCSPISGHRSVSWYQQTPGQGLQFLFEYFSETQRNKGNFPGRFSGRQFSNSRSEMNVSTLELGDSALYLCASSLEPGSNNQPQHFGDGTRLSIL.

The chain couples TRBV6-5 to TRBJ2-1, with 7 bases fitting TRBD2. Losses at the gene ends were 4 bases for V and 5 bases for J; bases not matched to a gene: 11. The germline V gene has CDR1 MNHEY and CDR2 SVGAGI. This CDR3 region has 16 residues. CDR3 in DNA: TGTGCCAGCAGTTCCTCGGGCGGGAGTCTCAACAATGAGCAGTTCTTC. Protein sequence: CASSSSGGSLNNEQFF.

The chain couples TRBV19 to TRBJ2-3, with TRBD2 matching over 11 bases. With V trimmed by 7 bases and J by 6 bases, 12 bases remained unmatched. From germline, CDR1 is LNHDA and CDR2 SQIVND (reference sequence). This CDR3 is 16 amino acids long. CDR3 region: CASTRLAGSAWDTQYF. In nucleotides, the CDR3 is TGTGCCAGTACTAGACTAGCGGGATCTGCTTGGGATACGCAGTATTTT. The full variable domain, its missing parts supplied by reference TRBV19 and TRBJ2-3, is DGGITQSPKYLFRKEGQNVTLSCEQNLNHDAMYWYRQDPGQGLRLIYYSQIVNDFQKGDIAEGYSVSREKKESFPLTVTSAQKNPTAFYLCASTRLAGSAWDTQYFGPGTRLTVL.

In its sample, this clone was seen a few times. V is TRBV20-1 and J is TRBJ2-5; D is uncertain. This CDR3 has 11 amino acids. The V end was cut by 1 base, the J end by 5 bases, with 5 bases between. Looked up from germline, CDR1 is DFQATT and CDR2 is SNEGSKA (reference sequence). CDR3 loop: CSARGVETQYF. For the CDR3, the DNA is TGCAGTGCTAGAGGTGTGGAGACCCAGTACTTC.

This clone was observed once. The chain carries TRBV6-5 and TRBJ2-3; D not resolved. V gave up 4 bases and J gave up 1 base, with 9 bases separating them. The length of the CDR3 is 14 residues. CDR1 and CDR2 from the germline V gene are MNHEY and SVGAGI. The CDR3 protein is CASSSVTGTDTQYF. The CDR3 DNA reads as TGTGCCAGCAGTTCGGTGACTGGCACAGATACGCAGTATTTT.

The chain employs TRBV27 and TRBJ2-1; possibly TRBD1 for D (5 bases). The CDR3 is made up of 12 amino acids. The germline CDR1 and CDR2 sequences are MNHEY and SMNVEV (reference sequence). Trimming left V 6 bases short and J 9 bases short, with 12 bases between. CDR3 loop: CASRPQQGEQFF. Here the CDR3 DNA reads TGTGCCAGCAGACCACAGCAGGGTGAGCAGTTCTTC.

The chain carries TRBV19 and TRBJ2-2; D gene uncertain. Germline V gives CDR1 LNHDA, CDR2 SQIVND (reference sequence). Trimming removed 8 bases at V and 0 bases at J, with 10 bases between. The CDR3 sequence is 14 residues long. The CDR3 DNA follows: TGTGCCAGTGGTGCGGTCGCGAACACCGGGGAGCTGTTTTTT. It specifies CASGAVANTGELFF.

The chain joins TRBV5-1 to TRBJ1-2; 8 bases line up with TRBD1. Germline values: CDR1 SGHRS, CDR2 YFSETQ. The CDR3 extends over 16 amino acids. V was clipped by 4 bases and J by 4 bases; unmatched bases: 12. The CDR3: CASSPKTGGSSYGYTF. In DNA form, the CDR3 reads TGCGCCAGCAGCCCGAAAACAGGGGGATCTAGCTATGGCTACACCTTC.

This sequence joins TRBV28 and TRBJ2-5, with D unclear. Looked up from germline, CDR1 is MDHEN and CDR2 is SYDVKM. This CDR3 is built from 13 residues. Between the trimmed V and J ends, which lost 10 bases and 1 base, there was a span of 13 bases. CDR3 region: CATTRPFQETQYF. In DNA form, the CDR3 reads TGTGCCACCACCCGGCCCTTCCAAGAGACCCAGTACTTC.

The chain recombines TRBV28 with TRBJ1-5; D is possibly TRBD1 (6 bases). Germline V CDR1 and CDR2: MDHEN, SYDVKM. The CDR3 sequence is 13 residues long. V lost 6 bases to trimming and J lost 6 bases, with 12 bases between them. In DNA, the CDR3 is TGTGCCAGCAGAACAGGGCTGCCTCAGCCCCAGCATTTT. Translated, it gives CASRTGLPQPQHF.

The J gene is TRBJ2-5, the V gene TRBV4-1, with 10 bases fitting TRBD1. The CDR3 is 20 residues long. Trimming removed 2 bases from V and 2 bases from J; junction bases left unmatched: 17. Germline V lookup: CDR1 MGHRA, CDR2 YSYEKL. The CDR3 sequence: CASSQRPGTGASGAQETQYF. The CDR3 DNA sequence: TGCGCCAGCAGCCAACGACCAGGGACAGGGGCCTCCGGGGCTCAAGAGACCCAGTACTTC.

The gene calls are TRBV30 and TRBJ2-7; TRBD2 aligns across 8 bases. From germline, CDR1 is GTSNPN and CDR2 SVGIG (reference sequence). Germline trimming cut 8 bases from V and 1 base from J; bases unmatched to any gene: 7. The CDR3 extends over 13 amino acids. CDR3 region: CARGIAGSYEQYF. The DNA of the CDR3 is TGTGCCCGTGGGATAGCGGGATCCTACGAGCAGTACTTC.

The V gene is TRBV4-3, the J gene TRBJ2-3; 9 nucleotides line up with TRBD2. Germline CDR1 is LGHNA and CDR2 is YSLEER. J lost 4 bases, V lost 2 bases, and 10 bases had no gene match. The CDR3 sequence is 17 residues long. CDR3 in amino acids: CASSQTRAGGRADTQYF. CDR3 sequence (DNA): TGCGCCAGCAGCCAAACCAGAGCGGGAGGCAGGGCAGATACGCAGTATTTT.

This clone showed up just a few times. J is TRBJ1-5 and V is TRBV7-6; no firm D call. Between the trimmed V and J ends, which lost 1 base and 4 bases, there was a span of 5 bases. CDR1 is SGHVS, CDR2 FNYEAQ, per germline. This CDR3 comprises 13 residues. The CDR3 nucleotides read TGTGCCAGCAGCTTAGGAGTAAATCAGCCCCAGCATTTT. This gives the protein CASSLGVNQPQHF.

This clone has a count of ten or more. The genes are TRBV21-1 and TRBJ2-5; TRBD2, the table's D call, was not compared with the DNA. TRBV21-1 is a pseudogene locus. This CDR3 comprises 14 residues. In nucleotides, the CDR3 is TGTGCCACCCTCGTGGGAGTGCTCGGCGAGACCCAGTACTTC. Residues: CATLVGVLGETQYF.

V is TRBV5-1 and J is TRBJ2-7, with D perhaps matching TRBD2 (6 bases). Germline assignment: CDR1 SGHRS and CDR2 YFSETQ. The CDR3 runs to 15 residues. V lost 0 bases, J lost 7 bases, and 17 bases lay in between. CDR3 loop: CASSLGGPGGLEQYF. As DNA, the CDR3 is TGCGCCAGCAGCTTGGGAGGGCCCGGGGGATTGGAGCAGTACTTC.

As to this clone: The same CDR3 can be traced to other DNA sequences in this sample. This chain joins TRBV30 and TRBJ2-3; D not resolved. The germline V and J ends were trimmed by 2 bases and 3 bases, with 3 bases remaining between them. The CDR3 extends over 11 amino acids. Germline-derived CDR1 and CDR2 are GTSNPN and SVGIG (reference sequence). CDR3 DNA sequence: TGTGCCTGGAGTTTAACAGATACGCAGTATTTT. This gives the protein CAWSLTDTQYF. The full variable domain, with the rest looked up from reference TRBV30 and TRBJ2-3, is SQTIHQWPATLVQPVGSPLSLECTVEGTSNPNLYWYRQAAGRGLQLLFYSVGIGQISSEVPQNLSASRPQDRQFILSSKKLLLSDSGFYLCAWSLTDTQYFGPGTRLTVL.